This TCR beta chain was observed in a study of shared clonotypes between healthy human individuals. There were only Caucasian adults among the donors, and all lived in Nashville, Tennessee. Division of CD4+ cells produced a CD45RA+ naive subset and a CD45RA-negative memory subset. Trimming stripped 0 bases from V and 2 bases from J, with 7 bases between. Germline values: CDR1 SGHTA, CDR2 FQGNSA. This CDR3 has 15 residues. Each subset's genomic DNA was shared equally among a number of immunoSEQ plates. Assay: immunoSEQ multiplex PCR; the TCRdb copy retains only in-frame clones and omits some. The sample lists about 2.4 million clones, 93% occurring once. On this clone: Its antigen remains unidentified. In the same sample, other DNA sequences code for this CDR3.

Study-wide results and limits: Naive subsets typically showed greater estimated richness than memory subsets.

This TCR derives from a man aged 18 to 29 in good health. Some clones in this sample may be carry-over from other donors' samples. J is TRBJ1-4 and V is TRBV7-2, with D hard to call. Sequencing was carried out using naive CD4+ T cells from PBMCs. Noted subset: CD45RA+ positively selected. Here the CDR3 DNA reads TGTGCCAGCAGCTTAGCAGGAGCTACTAATGAAAAACTGTTTTTT. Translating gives CASSLAGATNEKLFF.